Presented here are 2 T cell receptor beta chains from one specimen sequenced in a study of CD8+ T cells in alopecia areata. As the sequencing template, cDNA was produced by extracting RNA and reverse transcribing it. Measured with immunoSEQ multiplex PCR; TCRdb has only the in-frame clones, and not every one. There are about 150,000 clones in the sample; 45% to 60% occur only once, and approximately 15% lies in the top ten. Treatment specified: oral pan-JAK inhibitor, 5-10 mg twice daily. The sample here was CD8+ T cells sorted from blood, taken at week 4, from a patient treated with tofacitinib. Every receptor here comes from a human donor with alopecia areata.

This clone has more than one count but fewer than ten. V is TRBV7-9 and J is TRBJ2-1, with D unresolved. Germline V gene lookup returns CDR1 SEHNR and CDR2 FQNEAQ (reference sequence). This CDR3 region has 11 residues. Trimming pared 2 bases from V and 8 bases from J, leaving 4 bases between. The CDR3 DNA reads as TGTGCCAGCAGCTTAATACATGAGCAGTTCTTC. It specifies CASSLIHEQFF.

This chain connects TRBV13 to TRBJ1-1, with TRBD1 identical over 8 bases. Germline V gene data show CDR1 as PRHDT and CDR2 as FYEKMQ (reference sequence). V was clipped by 4 bases and J by 4 bases; unmatched bases: 5. The CDR3 consists of 14 residues. CDR3 amino acids: CASSSTRGLTEAFF. In DNA form, the CDR3 reads TGTGCCAGCAGCTCGACCAGGGGGCTCACTGAAGCTTTCTTT.